This T cell receptor (beta chain) came from a study of cytomegalovirus exposure and HLA in healthy donors. Looking at the study overall: Unique TCRs numbering roughly 85 million, obtained from HLA-typed donors, made up an early data release.

Use of 60 Vbeta and 13 Jbeta primers characterized the PCR. Sequencing used immunoSEQ multiplex PCR; TCRdb keeps in-frame clones, though not all of them. The table lists around 140,000 clones, approximately 82% of them singletons. Trimming took off 9 bases at V and 0 bases at J, with 11 bases between the two ends. There are 14 residues in the CDR3. Germline V gives CDR1 MRHNA, CDR2 SNTAGT. Donors counted as nominally healthy when sampled, yet unrecorded immune exposures were likely. General study points: Investigators reported 150 to 200 TCR beta chains as tied to cytomegalovirus. It was in a later analysis that TCR association rates were seen to vary by HLA locus, highest for DRB1 and lowest for HLA-C.

To note about this clone: What it binds is unknown.

The chain recombines TRBV6-4 with TRBJ2-2; no clear D gene. The sequenced sample consisted of PBMCs. This TCR derives from a woman aged 40-49 years in good health and CMV-seronegative. Here the CDR3 reads CASTQDPNTGELFF. The CDR3 DNA reads as TGTGCCAGTACTCAGGATCCGAACACCGGGGAGCTGTTTTTT.